A selection of T cell receptor beta chains follows, all from one sample in a study of human T cells and chemical hapten exposure. TCRdb itself ran the 5' RACE reads through MiXCR, one entry per CDR3 protein. The table lists around 140,000 distinct CDR3 sequences, about 4% of them singletons. The receptor source for this set is a female donor in good health. The CDR3 runs from the conserved cysteine through the conserved F or W. The order of the fields is J gene, V gene, D gene, clone size, CDR3 protein, CDR3 DNA. A D gene is named only where the DNA matches it firmly. Expanded clones are given a class, and other clones once, few, many or no size at all.

>TRBJ2-3|TRBV11-3|TRBD2|many
CASSLGSSGGTDTQYF
TGTGCCAGCAGCTTAGGCTCTAGCGGGGGCACAGATACGCAGTATTTT
>TRBJ1-2|TRBV28|TRBD1|few
CASSLPRGPYGYTF
TGTGCCAGCAGTTTGCCCAGGGGGCCCTATGGCTACACCTTC
>TRBJ2-2|TRBV6-2/TRBV6-3|.|many
CASSRILTGTKTGELFF
TGTGCCAGCAGCCGCATCTTGACAGGGACTAAGACCGGGGAGCTGTTTTTT
>TRBJ1-1|TRBV20-1|.|many
CSATPGNTEAFF
TGCAGTGCTACCCCGGGAAACACTGAAGCTTTCTTT
>TRBJ2-1|TRBV7-2|.|.
CASSLDPAYNEQFF
TGTGCCAGCAGCTTAGATCCAGCCTACAATGAGCAGTTCTTC
>TRBJ2-6|TRBV12-3/TRBV12-4|.|many
CASRLYSGANVLTF
TGTGCCAGCAGACTTTACTCTGGGGCCAACGTCCTGACTTTC
>TRBJ1-2|TRBV10-3|TRBD1|many
CAISLNRDRGNGYTF
TGTGCCATCAGTCTAAACCGGGACAGGGGTAATGGCTACACCTTC
>TRBJ2-7|TRBV7-2|.|many
CASSLGLLGYEQYF
TGTGCCAGCAGCTTGGGACTCCTTGGGTACGAGCAGTACTTC
>TRBJ2-1|TRBV24-1|TRBD2|.
CATSYGGAYNEQFF
TGTGCCACCAGTTACGGGGGGGCCTACAATGAGCAGTTCTTC
>TRBJ1-5|TRBV20-1|TRBD1|many
CSARAGTGGYNQPQHF
TGCAGTGCTAGAGCCGGGACAGGGGGGTACAATCAGCCCCAGCATTTT
>TRBJ2-3|TRBV28|TRBD2|many
CASSRIRSLAGGTDTQYF
TGTGCCAGCAGTCGGATCCGCTCCCTAGCGGGGGGCACAGATACGCAGTATTTT
>TRBJ2-6|TRBV28|.|many
CASSLSGANVLTF
TGTGCCAGCAGTTTATCTGGGGCCAACGTCCTGACTTTC
>TRBJ1-3|TRBV7-2|.|many
CASSPWLGNTIYF
TGTGCCAGCAGCCCCTGGCTGGGAAACACCATATATTTT
>TRBJ2-1|TRBV4-2|.|many
CASSQATTRSYNEQFF
TGTGCCAGCAGCCAAGCTACTACGCGCTCCTACAATGAGCAGTTCTTC
>TRBJ2-2|TRBV20-1|TRBD2|many
CSATPTGGGEDGELFF
TGCAGTGCAACCCCTACTGGCGGGGGGGAAGACGGGGAGCTGTTTTTT
>TRBJ1-6|TRBV19|TRBD1|many
CASKTRDSLSRYNSPLHF
TGTGCCAGTAAGACCCGGGACAGCCTTTCCCGTTATAATTCACCCCTCCACTTT
>TRBJ1-1|TRBV3-1|.|.
CASSPSQRGEGTEAFF
TGTGCCAGCAGCCCATCTCAAAGGGGGGAGGGAACTGAAGCTTTCTTT
>TRBJ2-1|TRBV3-1|TRBD2|many
CASSQDPGGSYNEQFF
TGTGCCAGCAGCCAAGATCCGGGGGGATCCTACAATGAGCAGTTCTTC
>TRBJ1-1|TRBV2|TRBD1|.
CASSERWDRVGRTEAFF
TGTGCCAGCAGTGAACGATGGGACAGGGTCGGACGCACTGAAGCTTTCTTT
>TRBJ1-1|TRBV7-2|.|many
CASSVTSREAFF
TGTGCCAGCAGCGTTACGAGCAGGGAAGCTTTCTTT
>TRBJ2-3|TRBV5-6|.|many
CASRLSTDTQYF
TGTGCCAGCAGGCTTAGTACAGATACGCAGTATTTT
>TRBJ2-7|TRBV12-3/TRBV12-4|TRBD2|.
CASSSGGRNQYF
TGTGCCAGCAGCTCCGGCGGGAGAAACCAGTACTTC
>TRBJ2-7|TRBV6-5|TRBD2|.
CASSPFGTSGGWGEQYF
TGTGCCAGCAGTCCCTTCGGAACTAGCGGGGGGTGGGGCGAGCAGTACTTC
>TRBJ1-2|TRBV28|.|many
CASSLIKSYGYTF
TGTGCCAGCAGTTTGATCAAGTCCTATGGCTACACCTTC
>TRBJ2-7|TRBV5-4|.|.
CASSLPLPGISYEQYF
TGTGCCAGCAGCTTGCCTCTTCCGGGTATTTCCTACGAGCAGTACTTC
>TRBJ1-5|TRBV24-1|.|many
CATASTQGSNQPQHF
TGTGCCACCGCTTCAACTCAAGGTAGCAATCAGCCCCAGCATTTT
>TRBJ2-3|TRBV5-1|TRBD1|many
CASSTTGIDTQYF
TGCGCCAGCAGCACGACAGGGATCGATACGCAGTATTTT
>TRBJ1-2|TRBV7-6|.|many
CASSFTPTDYYGYTF
TGTGCCAGCAGCTTCACCCCGACAGATTACTATGGCTACACCTTC
>TRBJ2-4|TRBV28|.|many
CASSLDRRDIQYF
TGTGCCAGCAGTTTGGATCGGAGGGACATTCAGTACTTC
>TRBJ1-2|TRBV12-3/TRBV12-4|.|few
CASSSADRCGYTF
TGTGCCAGCAGTTCCGCCGACAGGTGTGGCTACACCTTC
>TRBJ1-2|TRBV20-1|TRBD1|.
CSARAPGQEMHGDTF
TGCAGTGCTAGGGCCCCGGGACAGGAGATGCATGGCGACACCTTC
>TRBJ1-1|TRBV10-3|.|many
CAIGRGLEAEAFF
TGTGCCATCGGGCGGGGCTTAGAGGCTGAAGCTTTCTTT
>TRBJ2-2|TRBV9|.|few
CASSVTGTPGTGELFF
TGTGCCAGCAGCGTAACGGGCACCCCCGGGACCGGGGAGCTGTTTTTT
>TRBJ2-1|TRBV6-2/TRBV6-3|.|many
CASKIGVGRESYNEQFF
TGTGCCAGCAAAATAGGGGTCGGCCGGGAGTCCTACAATGAGCAGTTCTTC
>TRBJ1-3|TRBV20-1|.|many
CSAPNPRGTGNTIYF
TGCAGTGCTCCTAACCCCCGGGGAACTGGAAACACCATATATTTT
>TRBJ2-3|TRBV5-1|TRBD2|.
CASSVPGLACADTQYF
TGCGCCAGCAGCGTCCCGGGACTAGCCTGTGCAGATACGCAGTATTTT
>TRBJ1-5|TRBV6-2/TRBV6-3|.|many
CASSSGSRHQPQHF
TGTGCCAGCAGTTCGGGGAGTCGTCATCAGCCCCAGCATTTT
>TRBJ1-1|TRBV7-2|.|few
CASSLYRGSKRNTEAFF
TGTGCCAGCAGCTTATATAGGGGGTCAAAAAGGAACACTGAAGCTTTCTTT
>TRBJ2-1|TRBV19|TRBD1|many
CASNPRSGGHNEQFF
TGTGCCAGTAACCCACGATCAGGGGGCCACAATGAGCAGTTCTTC
>TRBJ2-7|TRBV7-3|.|many
CASSLSEAYEQYF
TGTGCCAGCAGCTTATCCGAAGCCTACGAGCAGTACTTC
>TRBJ2-3|TRBV20-1|TRBD2|few
CSARSRLAGGDTQYF
TGCAGTGCTAGAAGTCGGCTAGCGGGGGGAGATACGCAGTATTTT
>TRBJ2-1|TRBV13|.|.
CASSLLRHEQFF
TGTGCCAGCAGCTTGTTGAGGCACGAGCAGTTCTTC
>TRBJ2-7|TRBV5-4|.|.
CASSLDRAREQYF
TGTGCCAGCAGCTTGGACAGGGCCCGCGAGCAGTACTTC
>TRBJ2-3|TRBV20-1|TRBD2|many
CSARMPGTRLTDTQYF
TGCAGTGCCAGAATGCCCGGGACTAGGCTCACAGATACGCAGTATTTT
>TRBJ2-2|TRBV12-3/TRBV12-4|.|many
CASSLSAGYRTGELFF
TGTGCCAGCAGTTTATCCGCAGGGTATCGCACCGGGGAGCTGTTTTTT
>TRBJ1-2|TRBV9|TRBD1|many
CASSGGTGGQNYGYTF
TGTGCCAGCAGCGGTGGGACAGGGGGCCAGAACTATGGCTACACCTTC
>TRBJ2-1|TRBV11-2|TRBD2|many
CASTYGGAPPRNEQFF
TGTGCCAGCACCTACGGGGGGGCCCCCCCTCGCAATGAGCAGTTCTTC
>TRBJ2-3|TRBV6-2/TRBV6-3|.|many
CASSYAAGNTQYF
TGTGCCAGCAGTTACGCGGCGGGGAATACGCAGTATTTT
>TRBJ1-5|TRBV5-1|.|many
CASSLQGESNQPQHF
TGCGCCAGCAGCCTACAGGGTGAAAGCAATCAGCCCCAGCATTTT
>TRBJ2-7|TRBV20-1|.|many
CSGQGSTYEQYF
TGCAGTGGGCAGGGCAGTACCTACGAGCAGTACTTC
>TRBJ2-2|TRBV7-2|TRBD2|many
CASSLVQRGATYTGELFF
TGTGCCAGCAGCTTAGTACAGCGGGGGGCTACTTACACCGGGGAGCTGTTTTTT
>TRBJ1-5|TRBV20-1|TRBD1|.
CSARFLGQANQPQHF
TGCAGTGCTAGATTCTTGGGACAGGCCAATCAGCCCCAGCATTTT
>TRBJ2-2|TRBV9|TRBD1|many
CASSPTGYPTGELFF
TGTGCCAGCAGCCCGACAGGGTATCCCACCGGGGAGCTGTTTTTT
>TRBJ1-3|TRBV6-1|.|many
CASTRGTEGNTIYF
TGTGCCAGCACTCGAGGGACGGAGGGAAACACCATATATTTT
>TRBJ1-3|TRBV5-5|.|many
CASSPQVGDSDTIYF
TGTGCCAGCAGCCCCCAAGTTGGGGATTCTGACACCATATATTTT
>TRBJ1-6|TRBV5-5|TRBD1|many
CASSVNRGVGSPLHF
TGTGCCAGCAGCGTTAACAGGGGCGTGGGTTCACCCCTCCACTTT
>TRBJ1-2|TRBV6-6|TRBD1|many
CATQQGANGYTF
TGTGCCACCCAACAGGGGGCGAATGGCTACACCTTC
>TRBJ1-2|TRBV12-3/TRBV12-4|.|few
CASSLLGRGYTF
TGTGCCAGCAGTTTATTAGGGAGGGGCTACACCTTC
>TRBJ1-4|TRBV7-2|.|many
CASSFFGTNEKLFF
TGTGCCAGCAGCTTTTTCGGGACAAATGAAAAACTGTTTTTT
>TRBJ2-7|TRBV11-2|.|many
CASSHQNYEQYF
TGTGCCAGCAGCCATCAGAACTACGAGCAGTACTTC